The 19 T cell receptor beta chains given below trace back to one sample, sequenced in a study of CD8 T cells in Susac syndrome. 0.5 to 1 ug RNA was reverse transcribed with random hexamers. Each CDR3 protein gets one entry after TCRdb re-called the immunoSEQ multiplex PCR reads with MiXCR. The sample has about 140,000 distinct CDR3 sequences, approximately 95% seen once. Source material: CD4+ T cells from PBMCs. The receptors originated from a human donor with multiple sclerosis.

J is TRBJ1-2 and V is TRBV28; possibly TRBD1 for D (5 bases). Germline V gives CDR1 MDHEN, CDR2 SYDVKM. The V and J ends lost 2 bases and 2 bases respectively, with 9 bases between them. This CDR3 is 14 amino acids long. The CDR3, as DNA: TGTGCCAGCAGTTTAGGGGGTGCCAACTATGGCTACACCTTC. Protein product: CASSLGGANYGYTF.

The chain has TRBV5-1 and TRBJ2-2; the D gene is possibly TRBD2 (6 bases). Germline CDR1 reads SGHRS; CDR2 reads YFSETQ. The V gene lost 0 bases and the J gene lost 12 bases, with 12 bases spanning the gap. This CDR3 spans 13 amino acids. The CDR3 DNA reads as TGCGCCAGCAGCTTGGATGGGGCGGGGAAGCTGTTTTTT. It yields the protein CASSLDGAGKLFF.

This sequence joins TRBV15 and TRBJ2-1, with 9 bases aligning to TRBD2. Germline V gene data show CDR1 as LNHNV and CDR2 as YYDKDF (reference sequence). The V segment lost 8 bases and the J segment 6 bases; nucleotides outside the gene matches: 2. The CDR3 totals 12 residues. The CDR3: CATASGTNEQFF. The DNA for the CDR3 is TGTGCCACCGCTAGCGGGACCAATGAGCAGTTCTTC.

The genes are TRBV29-1 and TRBJ1-1; possibly TRBD1 for D (5 bases). V shed 3 bases and J shed 5 bases, with 16 bases lying between them. The CDR3 spans 14 residues. CDR1 is SQVTM and CDR2 is ANQGSEA in the germline V gene. The chain's CDR3 is CSVDRSGVGTEAFF. CDR3 coding DNA: TGCAGCGTTGATCGTTCGGGGGTAGGTACTGAAGCTTTCTTT.

CDR3 amino acids: CSVGSGIYEQYF. The CDR3 DNA is TGCAGCGTGGGAAGCGGGATCTACGAGCAGTACTTC. The chain is built from TRBV29-1 and TRBJ2-7; 7 nucleotides line up with TRBD2. CDR1 SQVTM and CDR2 ANQGSEA come from the germline V gene. This CDR3 region has 12 residues. J lost 3 bases, V lost 6 bases, and 5 bases had no gene match.

The CDR3 DNA reads TGCAGTGCTACCCCAAGGGGGGATGAGCAGTTCTTC. It translates to CSATPRGDEQFF. J is TRBJ2-1 and V is TRBV20-1; perhaps D is TRBD1 or TRBD2 (6 bases each). Trimming left V 4 bases short and J 8 bases short, with 12 bases between. Germline CDR1 DFQATT, CDR2 SNEGSKA (reference sequence). The CDR3 extends over 12 amino acids.

The rearrangement links TRBV7-3 to TRBJ2-6, with D hard to call. The germline V gene encodes CDR1 SGHTA and CDR2 FQGTGA. This CDR3 region has 16 residues. V was pared by 6 bases and J by 3 bases, with 15 bases between. The CDR3 reads CASSYWSSRGANVLTF. CDR3 nucleotide sequence: TGTGCCAGCAGTTACTGGAGTTCTCGTGGGGCCAACGTCCTGACTTTC.

The J gene is TRBJ2-1, the V gene TRBV20-1; D not certain. CDR3 length equals 13 residues. V was cut by 0 bases and J by 11 bases, with 14 bases left in between. Germline V lookup: CDR1 DFQATT, CDR2 SNEGSKA (reference sequence). CDR3: CSAREGRPGQQFF. For the CDR3, the DNA is TGCAGTGCTAGAGAAGGCAGGCCAGGACAGCAGTTCTTC.

The chain joins TRBV20-1 to TRBJ1-1; D may be TRBD1 (6 bases). This CDR3 has 12 residues. With 6 bases removed from V and 0 bases from J, the gap between germline ends came to 8 bases. Germline CDR1 and CDR2: DFQATT and SNEGSKA (reference sequence). The CDR3 protein is CSARTVNTEAFF. CDR3 DNA: TGCAGTGCCAGGACAGTGAACACTGAAGCTTTCTTT.

This chain links TRBV7-2 with TRBJ2-3, with D perhaps matching TRBD2 (5 bases). The CDR3 loop spans 15 amino acids. Trimming left V 3 bases short and J 0 bases short, with 10 bases between. Germline V gene sequence: CDR1 SGHTA, CDR2 FQGNSA. As DNA, the CDR3 is TGTGCCAGCAGCTTCGCAGCGGCTAGCACAGATACGCAGTATTTT. It specifies CASSFAAASTDTQYF. The full variable domain, rest sourced from reference TRBV7-2 and TRBJ2-3, is GAGVSQSPSNKVTEKGKDVELRCDPISGHTALYWYRQSLGQGLEFLIYFQGNSAPDKSGLPSDRFSAERTGGSVSTLTIQRTQQEDSAVYLCASSFAAASTDTQYFGPGTRLTVL.

This rearrangement joins TRBV20-1 to TRBJ2-5; D gene uncertain. The CDR3 runs to 13 residues. The V and J ends lost 3 bases and 6 bases respectively, with 14 bases between them. The V gene's germline CDR1 is DFQATT and CDR2 SNEGSKA (reference sequence). The CDR3, as DNA: TGCAGTGCTAGTTCTAGAGCAGGTCAGACCCAGTACTTC. Its translation: CSASSRAGQTQYF.

J is TRBJ1-5 and V is TRBV12-3 or TRBV12-4; D remains unclear. Trimming pared 2 bases from V and 1 base from J, leaving 24 bases between. The CDR3 extends over 20 amino acids. CDR3: CASSLWVRGGLVGSNQPQHF. In DNA form, the CDR3 reads TGTGCCAGCAGTTTATGGGTCAGAGGAGGGCTCGTTGGGAGCAATCAGCCCCAGCATTTT.

The CDR3 spells CASSYRDSVPYEQYF. Written as DNA, the CDR3 is TGCGCCAGCAGCTACCGGGACTCCGTCCCCTACGAGCAGTACTTC. J is TRBJ2-7 and V is TRBV5-1; a possible D gene is TRBD2 (6 bases). Germline V gene data show CDR1 as SGHRS and CDR2 as YFSETQ. Trimming removed 3 bases at V and 2 bases at J, with 15 bases between. The CDR3 has 15 amino acids.

The V gene is TRBV30, the J gene TRBJ2-2; TRBD1 matches 7 bases. There are 11 residues in the CDR3. Germline values: CDR1 GTSNPN, CDR2 SVGIG (reference sequence). After removal of 4 bases from V and 7 bases from J, the junction contained 0 bases not matched to a gene. CDR3 nucleotide sequence: TGTGCCTGGACAGGGGGCGGGGAGCTGTTTTTT. It codes for CAWTGGGELFF. Full variable domain (missing parts from reference TRBV30 and TRBJ2-2): SQTIHQWPATLVQPVGSPLSLECTVEGTSNPNLYWYRQAAGRGLQLLFYSVGIGQISSEVPQNLSASRPQDRQFILSSKKLLLSDSGFYLCAWTGGGELFFGEGSRLTVL.

This rearrangement joins TRBV9 to TRBJ2-3; D possibly corresponds to TRBD1 (6 bases). Germline assignment: CDR1 SGDLS and CDR2 YYNGEE. Deletions cut 0 bases from V and 1 base from J, with 9 bases between. The CDR3 runs to 15 residues. This CDR3 reads CASSVETGRTDTQYF. The CDR3 DNA is TGTGCCAGCAGCGTAGAGACAGGACGCACAGATACGCAGTATTTT.

The chain joins TRBV28 to TRBJ2-7; 8 bases fit TRBD1. V was pared by 3 bases and J by 6 bases, with 13 bases of the junction left unmatched. The CDR3 runs 16 residues. Germline CDR1 and CDR2: MDHEN and SYDVKM. The CDR3 region is CASSFDRGQGSGEQYF. The DNA of the CDR3 is TGTGCCAGCAGTTTTGACCGAGGACAGGGCTCTGGCGAGCAGTACTTC.

The chain recombines TRBV14 with TRBJ2-1; tentative D call: TRBD2 (6 bases). The CDR3 runs 13 residues. With 4 bases removed from V and 11 bases from J, the gap between germline ends came to 15 bases. CDR1 is SGHDN and CDR2 is FVKESK in the germline V gene. The CDR3 region is CASSPLTSKKQFF. CDR3 nucleotide sequence: TGTGCCAGCAGCCCACTGACTAGTAAGAAGCAGTTCTTC.

The rearrangement joins TRBV3-1 to TRBJ1-2; no clear D gene. V shed 1 base and J shed 8 bases, with 20 bases lying between them. The V gene's germline CDR1 is LGHDT and CDR2 YNNKEL (reference sequence). CDR3 length: 16 residues. The CDR3, as DNA: TGTGCCAGCAGCCAAGCTCTGGCAGGCCGTGCGGGGGGCTACACCTTC. Amino acid sequence: CASSQALAGRAGGYTF. The variable domain in full, with the rest retrieved from reference TRBV3-1 and TRBJ1-2, is DTAVSQTPKYLVTQMGNDKSIKCEQNLGHDTMYWYKQDSKKFLKIMFSYNNKELIINETVPNRFSPKSPDKAHLNLHINSLELGDSAVYFCASSQALAGRAGGYTFGSGTRLTVV.

This clonotype was seen a few times. V and J are TRBV9 and TRBJ1-2, with D unclear. The CDR3 extends over 12 amino acids. Trimming took 4 bases from V and 4 from J, leaving 8 bases between them. CDR1 and CDR2 (germline): SGDLS, YYNGEE. This chain's CDR3 is CASSRQAYGYTF. The DNA of the CDR3 is TGTGCCAGCAGCCGCCAGGCCTATGGCTACACCTTC.